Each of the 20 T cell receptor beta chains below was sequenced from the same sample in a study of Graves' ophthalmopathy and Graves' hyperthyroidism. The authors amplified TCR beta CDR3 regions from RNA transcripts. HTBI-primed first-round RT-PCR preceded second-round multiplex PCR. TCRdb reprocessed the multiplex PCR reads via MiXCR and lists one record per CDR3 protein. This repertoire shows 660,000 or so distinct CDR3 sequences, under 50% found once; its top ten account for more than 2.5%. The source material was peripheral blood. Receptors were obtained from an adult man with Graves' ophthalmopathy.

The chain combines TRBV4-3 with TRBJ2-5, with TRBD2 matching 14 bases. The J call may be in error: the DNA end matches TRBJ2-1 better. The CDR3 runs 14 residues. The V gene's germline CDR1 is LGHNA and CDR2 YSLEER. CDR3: CASSTGTSGGEQFF. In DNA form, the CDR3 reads TGCGCCAGCAGCACAGGGACTAGCGGGGGAGAGCAGTTCTTC.

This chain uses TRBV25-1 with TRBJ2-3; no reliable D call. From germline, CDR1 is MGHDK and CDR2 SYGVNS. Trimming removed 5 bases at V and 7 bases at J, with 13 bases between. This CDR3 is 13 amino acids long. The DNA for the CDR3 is TGTGCCAGCAGTCAATCGCCTGCGTATACGCAGTATTTT. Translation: CASSQSPAYTQYF.

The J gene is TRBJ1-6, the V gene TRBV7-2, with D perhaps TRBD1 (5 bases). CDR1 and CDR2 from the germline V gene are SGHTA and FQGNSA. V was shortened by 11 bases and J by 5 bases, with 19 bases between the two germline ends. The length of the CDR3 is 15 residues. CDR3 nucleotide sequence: TGTGCCTGGACACGGAGGCACAAGGATAATTCACCCCTCCACTTT. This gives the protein CAWTRRHKDNSPLHF. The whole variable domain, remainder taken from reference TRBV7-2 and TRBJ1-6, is GAGVSQSPSNKVTEKGKDVELRCDPISGHTALYWYRQSLGQGLEFLIYFQGNSAPDKSGLPSDRFSAERTGGSVSTLTIQRTQQEDSAVYLCAWTRRHKDNSPLHFGNGTRLTVT.

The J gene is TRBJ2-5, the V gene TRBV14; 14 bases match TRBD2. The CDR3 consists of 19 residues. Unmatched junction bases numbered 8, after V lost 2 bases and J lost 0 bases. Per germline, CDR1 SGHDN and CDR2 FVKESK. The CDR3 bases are TGTGCCAGCAGCCAACACGGACTAGCGGGGGGCTCATACCAAGAGACCCAGTACTTC. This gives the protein CASSQHGLAGGSYQETQYF.

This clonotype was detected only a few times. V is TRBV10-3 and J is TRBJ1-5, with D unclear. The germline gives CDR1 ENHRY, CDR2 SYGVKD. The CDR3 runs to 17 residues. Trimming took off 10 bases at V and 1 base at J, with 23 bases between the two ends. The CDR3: CASRSSRTGFSNQPQHF. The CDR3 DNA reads TGTGCCAGCAGATCTTCCCGAACGGGTTTCAGCAATCAGCCCCAGCATTTT.

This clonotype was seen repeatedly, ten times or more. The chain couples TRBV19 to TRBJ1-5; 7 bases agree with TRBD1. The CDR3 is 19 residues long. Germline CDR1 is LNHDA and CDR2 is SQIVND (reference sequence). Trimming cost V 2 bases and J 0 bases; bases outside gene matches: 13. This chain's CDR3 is CASSIWAGQTAYSNQPQHF. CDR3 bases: TGTGCCAGTAGTATATGGGCGGGACAGACGGCTTATAGCAATCAGCCCCAGCATTTT.

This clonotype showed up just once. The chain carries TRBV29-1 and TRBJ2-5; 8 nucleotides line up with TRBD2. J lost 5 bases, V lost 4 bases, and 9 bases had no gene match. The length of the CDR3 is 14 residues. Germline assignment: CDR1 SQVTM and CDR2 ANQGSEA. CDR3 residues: CSVGSGGGRETQYF. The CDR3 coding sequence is TGCAGCGTTGGTTCCGGCGGGGGGCGGGAGACCCAGTACTTC.

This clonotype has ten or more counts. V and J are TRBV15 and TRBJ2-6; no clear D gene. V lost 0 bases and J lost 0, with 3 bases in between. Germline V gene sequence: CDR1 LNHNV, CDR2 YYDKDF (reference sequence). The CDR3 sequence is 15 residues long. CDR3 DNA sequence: TGTGCCACCAGCAGAGAAAGCTCTGGGGCCAACGTCCTGACTTTC. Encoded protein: CATSRESSGANVLTF. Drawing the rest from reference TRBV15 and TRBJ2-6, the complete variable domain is DAMVIQNPRYQVTQFGKPVTLSCSQTLNHNVMYWYQQKSSQAPKLLFHYYDKDFNNEADTPDNFQSRRPNTSFCFLDIRSPGLGDTAMYLCATSRESSGANVLTFGAGSRLTVL.

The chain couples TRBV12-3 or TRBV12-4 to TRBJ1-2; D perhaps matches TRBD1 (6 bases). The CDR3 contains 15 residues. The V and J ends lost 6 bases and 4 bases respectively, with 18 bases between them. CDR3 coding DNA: TGTGCCAGCAGCGTAGACGACGGGGGGGCCTATGGCTACACCTTC. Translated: CASSVDDGGAYGYTF.

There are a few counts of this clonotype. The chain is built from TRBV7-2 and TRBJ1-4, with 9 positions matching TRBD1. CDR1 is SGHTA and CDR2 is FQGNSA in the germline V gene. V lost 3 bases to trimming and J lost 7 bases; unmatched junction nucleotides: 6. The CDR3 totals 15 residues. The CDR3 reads CASSLGTGSGEKLFF. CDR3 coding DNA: TGTGCCAGCAGCTTGGGGACAGGGTCGGGTGAAAAACTGTTTTTT.

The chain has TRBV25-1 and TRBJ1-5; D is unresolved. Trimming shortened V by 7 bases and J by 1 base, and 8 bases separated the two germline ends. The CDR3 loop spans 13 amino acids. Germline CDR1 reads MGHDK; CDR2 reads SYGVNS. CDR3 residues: CASTLTSNQPQHF. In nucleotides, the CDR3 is TGTGCCAGCACCCTTACAAGCAATCAGCCCCAGCATTTT.

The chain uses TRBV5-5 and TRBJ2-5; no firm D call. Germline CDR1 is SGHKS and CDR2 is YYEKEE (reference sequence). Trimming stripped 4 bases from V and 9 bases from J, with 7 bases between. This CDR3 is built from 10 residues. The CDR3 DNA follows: TGTGCCAGCAGCCACCACGCCCAGTACTTC. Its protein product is CASSHHAQYF.

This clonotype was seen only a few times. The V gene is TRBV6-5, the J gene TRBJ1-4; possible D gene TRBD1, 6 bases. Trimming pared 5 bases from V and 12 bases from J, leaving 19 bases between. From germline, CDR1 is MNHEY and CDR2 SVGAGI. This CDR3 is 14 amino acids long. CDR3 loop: CASSPRGGAEELFF. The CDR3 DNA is TGTGCCAGCAGTCCAAGAGGGGGGGCGGAGGAACTGTTTTTT.

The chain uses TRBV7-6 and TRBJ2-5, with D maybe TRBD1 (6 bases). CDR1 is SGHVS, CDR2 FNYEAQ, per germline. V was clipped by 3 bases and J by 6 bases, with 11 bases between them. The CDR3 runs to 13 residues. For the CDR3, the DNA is TGTGCCAGCAGCTTCCCGACAGGCCAGACCCAGTACTTC. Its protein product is CASSFPTGQTQYF.

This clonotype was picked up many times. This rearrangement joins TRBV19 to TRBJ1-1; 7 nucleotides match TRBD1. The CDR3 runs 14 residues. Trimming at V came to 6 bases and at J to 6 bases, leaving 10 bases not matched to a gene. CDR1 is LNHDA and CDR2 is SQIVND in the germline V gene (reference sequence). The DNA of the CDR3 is TGTGCCAGTAGGCGCCCAGGGACAGTGCCTGAAGCTTTCTTT. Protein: CASRRPGTVPEAFF.

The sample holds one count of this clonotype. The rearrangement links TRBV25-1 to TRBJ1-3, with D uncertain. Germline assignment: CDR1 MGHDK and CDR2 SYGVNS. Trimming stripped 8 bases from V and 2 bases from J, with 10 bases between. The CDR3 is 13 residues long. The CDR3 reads CASLARAGNTIYF. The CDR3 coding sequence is TGTGCCAGCTTAGCACGGGCTGGAAACACCATATATTTT.

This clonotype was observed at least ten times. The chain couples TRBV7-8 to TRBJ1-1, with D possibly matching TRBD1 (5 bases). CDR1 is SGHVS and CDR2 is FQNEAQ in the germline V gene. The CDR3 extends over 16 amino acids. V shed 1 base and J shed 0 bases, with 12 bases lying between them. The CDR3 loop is CASSLEAEGLNTEAFF. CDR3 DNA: TGTGCCAGCAGCTTAGAGGCCGAGGGGTTGAACACTGAAGCTTTCTTT.

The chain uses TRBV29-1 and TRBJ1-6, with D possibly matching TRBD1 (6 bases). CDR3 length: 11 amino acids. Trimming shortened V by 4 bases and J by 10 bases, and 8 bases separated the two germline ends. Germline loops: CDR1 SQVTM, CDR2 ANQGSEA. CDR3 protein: CSVGTDSPLHF. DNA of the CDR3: TGCAGCGTTGGGACAGACTCACCCCTCCACTTT.

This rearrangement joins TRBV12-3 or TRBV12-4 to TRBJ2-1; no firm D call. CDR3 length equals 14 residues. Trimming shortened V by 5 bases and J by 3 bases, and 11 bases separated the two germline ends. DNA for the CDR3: TGTGCCAGCAGTCGAGGTAGGAACTACAATGAGCAGTTCTTC. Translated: CASSRGRNYNEQFF.

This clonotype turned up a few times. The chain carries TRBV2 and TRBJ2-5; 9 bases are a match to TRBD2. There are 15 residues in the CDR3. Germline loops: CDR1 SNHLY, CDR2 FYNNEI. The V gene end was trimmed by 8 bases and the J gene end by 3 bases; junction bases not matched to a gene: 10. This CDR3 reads CASSRGGGTKETQYF. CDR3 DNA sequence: TGTGCCAGCTCGCGGGGGGGGGGGACGAAAGAGACCCAGTACTTC.